One and the same sample provided the 30 T cell receptor beta chains below, sequenced in a study of blood T cell repertoires in COVID-19. Clones were sequenced by immunoSEQ multiplex PCR, and TCRdb holds only the in-frame ones, with some missing. This table has about 200,000 clones, 80% appearing once. The sample taken for sequencing was peripheral blood. Every receptor here comes from a human donor in a cohort sampled during active COVID-19.

The rearrangement uses TRBV7-9 and TRBJ1-5; 10 bases align to TRBD1. The germline V gene encodes CDR1 SEHNR and CDR2 FQNEAQ (reference sequence). The CDR3 is 15 residues long. With V trimmed by 5 bases and J by 1 base, 2 bases remained unmatched. The CDR3 DNA is TGTGCCAGCAGCCCGGGACAGGGGAGCAATCAGCCCCAGCATTTT. It yields the protein CASSPGQGSNQPQHF.

This clone appeared a single time. The V and J genes are TRBV4-1 and TRBJ1-2; D ambiguous. Germline V lookup: CDR1 MGHRA, CDR2 YSYEKL. The CDR3 covers 15 residues. V was shortened by 0 bases and J by 4 bases, with 12 bases between the two germline ends. CDR3 amino acids: CASSQDPVLIYGYTF. Here the CDR3 DNA reads TGCGCCAGCAGCCAAGATCCGGTACTCATCTATGGCTACACCTTC.

In this sample, this clone turned up once. The V gene is TRBV18, the J gene TRBJ2-1, with TRBD1 matching 9 bases. The CDR3 runs 13 residues. The germline V gene has CDR1 KGHSH and CDR2 LQKENI. Germline trimming cut 3 bases from V and 7 bases from J; bases unmatched to any gene: 1. The CDR3 DNA is TGTGCCAGCTCACCTGGGACAGGGAATGAGCAGTTCTTC. Amino acids: CASSPGTGNEQFF.

CDR3 coding DNA: TGCGCCAGCAGTCTAGAAAGGGACAGGGGGCGCGGTGCTTTCTTT. This codes for CASSLERDRGRGAFF. This sequence joins TRBV10-2 and TRBJ1-1; TRBD1 agrees at 12 bases. The germline gives CDR1 WSHSY, CDR2 SAAADI. The CDR3 consists of 15 residues. Germline trimming cut 5 bases from V and 11 bases from J; bases unmatched to any gene: 12.

The chain joins TRBV5-8 to TRBJ1-1; 10 bases agree with TRBD1. Trimming removed 4 bases from V and 5 bases from J; junction bases left unmatched: 5. The CDR3 is made up of 14 amino acids. Germline values: CDR1 SGHTS, CDR2 YDEGEE. CDR3 region: CASSRGQGETEAFF. For the CDR3, the DNA is TGTGCCAGCAGCCGCGGACAGGGGGAGACTGAAGCTTTCTTT.

The chain employs TRBV6-6 and TRBJ1-2; 7 bases are a match to TRBD1. Trimming took 5 bases from V and 3 from J; bases not matched to a gene: 9. In germline, CDR1 is MNHNY, CDR2 SVGAGI (reference sequence). This CDR3 contains 15 residues. The CDR3 DNA is TGTGCCAGCAGTGACGAGTCCCAGGGGGACTATGGCTACACCTTC. It translates to CASSDESQGDYGYTF.

V gene TRBV19 combines with J gene TRBJ1-5; 11 bases line up with TRBD1. Germline V lookup: CDR1 LNHDA, CDR2 SQIVND (reference sequence). This CDR3 has 17 residues. V was clipped by 4 bases and J by 7 bases; unmatched bases: 12. CDR3 residues: CASSRGTGTGGYQPQHF. The CDR3 coding sequence is TGTGCCAGTAGTAGGGGGACCGGGACAGGGGGATACCAGCCCCAGCATTTT.

The V and J genes are TRBV5-1 and TRBJ2-2; 8 bases match TRBD1. The CDR3 consists of 17 residues. V trimming: 6 bases; J trimming: 1 base; junction bases outside the gene matches: 11. The germline V gene has CDR1 SGHRS and CDR2 YFSETQ. Written as DNA, the CDR3 is TGCGCCAGCAATAAAGGGCGGACAGGGCGGAACACCGGGGAGCTGTTTTTT. Protein product: CASNKGRTGRNTGELFF.

This clone occurred a few times. The chain is built from TRBV7-2 and TRBJ1-2; D possibly corresponds to TRBD1 (5 bases). The CDR3 runs to 13 residues. Trimming took 5 bases from V and 8 from J, leaving 15 bases between them. Germline CDR1 reads SGHTA; CDR2 reads FQGNSA. The CDR3 loop is CASSHGGVEGYTF. The CDR3 DNA reads as TGTGCCAGCAGCCATGGGGGGGTCGAAGGCTACACCTTC.

The chain couples TRBV6-2 or TRBV6-3 to TRBJ1-2, with 11 bases identical to TRBD1. The CDR3 sequence is 14 residues long. The V and J ends lost 6 bases and 7 bases, in that order; junction bases with no gene match: 7. Per the germline V gene, CDR1 is MNHEY and CDR2 is SVGEGT. The CDR3 sequence: CASSPRTGGFGYTF. The CDR3 DNA sequence: TGTGCCAGCAGCCCTAGGACAGGGGGCTTTGGCTACACCTTC.

The CDR3 loop is CASSMGGQGLHNPSYNEQFF. The CDR3 bases are TGTGCCAGTAGTATGGGAGGACAGGGATTGCATAATCCCTCCTACAATGAGCAGTTCTTC. The chain joins TRBV19 to TRBJ2-1; 8 nucleotides match TRBD1. The length of the CDR3 is 20 residues. Trimming cost V 3 bases and J 0 bases; bases outside gene matches: 16. From germline, CDR1 is LNHDA and CDR2 SQIVND (reference sequence).

This clone appeared a few times. The chain links TRBV11-2 to TRBJ2-7, with a possible D match to TRBD2 (5 bases). Germline CDR1 is SGHAT and CDR2 is FQNNGV. This CDR3 is 14 amino acids long. The ends were cut back, 5 bases at V and 7 bases at J, with 18 bases in the middle. This CDR3 reads CASSPKPGSSEQYF. CDR3 in DNA: TGTGCCAGCAGCCCAAAGCCGGGGTCCTCAGAGCAGTACTTC.

This clone showed up just once. CDR3 region: CASSVEPGLQGKTQYF. The CDR3 coding sequence is TGTGCCAGCAGCGTAGAACCGGGACTACAGGGAAAGACCCAGTACTTC. The chain employs TRBV9 and TRBJ2-5; D perhaps matches TRBD2 (7 bases). The V end was cut by 0 bases, the J end by 6 bases, with 18 bases between. This CDR3 is built from 16 residues. CDR1 and CDR2 from the germline V gene are SGDLS and YYNGEE.

This chain joins TRBV24-1 and TRBJ2-1, with 7 bases identical to TRBD1. Germline assignment: CDR1 KGHDR and CDR2 SFDVKD. V lost 7 bases and J lost 7; bases outside the gene matches: 12. CDR3 length: 15 residues. In DNA form, the CDR3 reads TGTGCCACCAGCCCCCCCGAGGGGGCGCGAAATGAGCAGTTCTTC. Amino acid sequence: CATSPPEGARNEQFF.

The chain uses TRBV24-1 and TRBJ2-3, with D perhaps matching TRBD2 (5 bases). The CDR3 is 15 amino acids. Trimming stripped 5 bases from V and 5 bases from J, with 16 bases between. The germline CDR1 and CDR2 sequences are KGHDR and SFDVKD. In nucleotides, the CDR3 is TGTGCCACCAGTGGAGTAGGGAGTGGTAAAGATACGCAGTATTTT. Amino acids: CATSGVGSGKDTQYF.

This chain connects TRBV27 to TRBJ1-2, with 7 bases identical to TRBD1. The V gene's germline CDR1 is MNHEY and CDR2 SMNVEV (reference sequence). The CDR3 totals 14 residues. Germline trimming cut 5 bases from V and 5 bases from J; bases unmatched to any gene: 8. CDR3 nucleotides: TGTGCCAGCAGTCCTGACGGGACAGTTTATGGCTACACCTTC. Its protein is CASSPDGTVYGYTF.

This clone has just one count. The chain carries TRBV2 and TRBJ2-7; TRBD1 agrees at 10 bases. The ends lost 8 bases at V and 1 base at J; junction bases unmatched: 8. Germline-derived CDR1 and CDR2 are SNHLY and FYNNEI. This CDR3 spans 15 amino acids. The CDR3 loop reads CASRDRGFRSYEQYF. The CDR3 DNA reads as TGTGCCAGCCGGGACAGGGGTTTTAGATCCTACGAGCAGTACTTC.

V and J are TRBV28 and TRBJ1-4; 7 nucleotides align to TRBD1. This CDR3 spans 16 amino acids. Trimming removed 6 bases from V and 1 base from J; junction bases left unmatched: 8. Germline V gives CDR1 MDHEN, CDR2 SYDVKM. Here the CDR3 reads CASRPRDSRTNEKLFF. CDR3 sequence (DNA): TGTGCCAGCAGACCGAGGGACAGCCGAACTAATGAAAAACTGTTTTTT.

There are a few counts of this clone. V gene TRBV5-4 combines with J gene TRBJ1-2; D perhaps matches TRBD1 (5 bases). The CDR3 totals 14 residues. V lost 4 bases, J lost 8 bases, and 18 bases lay in between. Germline loops: CDR1 SGHNT, CDR2 YYREEE (reference sequence). The CDR3 sequence is CASSLKDTRAGYTF. CDR3 sequence (DNA): TGTGCCAGCAGCCTGAAGGACACCCGAGCCGGCTACACCTTC.

The chain combines TRBV28 with TRBJ2-1; 7 nucleotides line up with TRBD2. Germline trimming cut 8 bases from V and 4 bases from J; bases unmatched to any gene: 2. The CDR3 extends over 12 amino acids. The germline V gene has CDR1 MDHEN and CDR2 SYDVKM. The CDR3 DNA sequence: TGTGCCAGCCTAGCGGCATACAATGAGCAGTTCTTC. Its protein is CASLAAYNEQFF.

This clone was seen more than once but under ten times. The chain has TRBV27 and TRBJ2-2, with D perhaps TRBD1 (5 bases). The CDR3 is 16 residues long. Trimming stripped 4 bases from V and 1 base from J, with 13 bases between. Germline CDR1 and CDR2: MNHEY and SMNVEV (reference sequence). CDR3 bases: TGTGCCAGCAGTTCGCGACAGCTACTGAACACCGGGGAGCTGTTTTTT. Protein product: CASSSRQLLNTGELFF.

This clone was observed a single time. The chain links TRBV6-2 or TRBV6-3 to TRBJ1-5; tentatively, D is TRBD1 (5 bases). This CDR3 contains 16 residues. The germline V gene has CDR1 MNHEY and CDR2 SVGEGT. V shed 0 bases and J shed 2 bases, with 11 bases lying between them. The CDR3 sequence is CASSYSRGSRNQPQHF. In nucleotides, the CDR3 is TGTGCCAGCAGTTACTCCCGGGGGTCGCGCAATCAGCCCCAGCATTTT.

This sequence joins TRBV7-9 and TRBJ2-7, with D possibly TRBD2 on 5 matching bases. The V end was cut by 8 bases, the J end by 3 bases, with 11 bases between. CDR3 length equals 12 residues. The germline CDR1 and CDR2 sequences are SEHNR and FQNEAQ (reference sequence). This CDR3 is CASESGSYEQYF. CDR3 in DNA: TGTGCCAGCGAAAGCGGAAGCTACGAGCAGTACTTC.

This chain links TRBV19 with TRBJ1-1, with 7 bases matching TRBD1. J gave up 4 bases and V 7 bases, and 9 bases lay outside the gene matches. CDR1 LNHDA and CDR2 SQIVND come from the germline V gene (reference sequence). This CDR3 spans 14 amino acids. The CDR3 DNA sequence: TGTGCCAGTACGACAGGGTTTGGCGCCACTGAAGCTTTCTTT. As protein: CASTTGFGATEAFF.

This clone was found a few times. The genes are TRBV6-2 or TRBV6-3 and TRBJ1-1; D is unclear. V lost 5 bases and J 0 bases, leaving 4 bases between the germline ends. Looked up from germline, CDR1 is MNHEY and CDR2 is SVGEGT. CDR3 length: 12 amino acids. This chain's CDR3 is CASSPMNTEAFF. The CDR3 DNA sequence: TGTGCCAGCAGTCCCATGAACACTGAAGCTTTCTTT.

The CDR3 nucleotides read TGTGCCAGCAGTTATACAGGGTTAGACACTGAAGCTTTCTTT. It specifies CASSYTGLDTEAFF. The chain links TRBV6-2 or TRBV6-3 to TRBJ1-1; possibly TRBD1 for D (6 bases). V gave up 3 bases and J gave up 3 bases, with 11 bases separating them. This CDR3 region has 14 residues. Germline CDR1 reads MNHEY; CDR2 reads SVGEGT.

This chain connects TRBV5-1 to TRBJ2-7, with 8 bases fitting TRBD2. The CDR3 extends over 17 amino acids. The J segment lost 4 bases and the V segment lost 0 bases, leaving 12 bases of the junction unmatched. CDR1 is SGHRS and CDR2 is YFSETQ in the germline V gene. CDR3 nucleotide sequence: TGCGCCAGCAGCTTGGGTTCAAGCGGGAGAGCCATTTACGAGCAGTACTTC. This sequence encodes CASSLGSSGRAIYEQYF.

The CDR3 nucleotides read TGTGCCAGCAGCCCCGGGACACATTACTCCTACGAGCAGTACTTC. Its protein is CASSPGTHYSYEQYF. The chain combines TRBV27 with TRBJ2-7; a possible D gene is TRBD1 (6 bases). This CDR3 has 15 amino acids. CDR1 is MNHEY and CDR2 is SMNVEV in the germline V gene (reference sequence). V lost 6 bases to trimming and J lost 0 bases, with 15 bases between them.

The table lists this clone with a count of one. V is TRBV18 and J is TRBJ2-3; D not resolved. Germline V gene lookup returns CDR1 KGHSH and CDR2 LQKENI. V lost 3 bases and J lost 1, with 11 bases in between. The CDR3 is 15 amino acids. DNA of the CDR3: TGTGCCAGCTCACCTCAAGGAGTCGGCACAGATACGCAGTATTTT. Its translation is CASSPQGVGTDTQYF.

CDR3 protein: CASSVRRDTQYF. In DNA, the CDR3 is TGTGCCAGTAGTGTACGGCGGGATACGCAGTATTTT. This chain joins TRBV19 and TRBJ2-3; no clear D gene. Germline values: CDR1 LNHDA, CDR2 SQIVND (reference sequence). CDR3 length: 12 amino acids. Trimming removed 5 bases from V and 6 bases from J, with 9 bases in between.